Described below is a single T cell receptor beta chain sequence and its context. Its specificity is unknown. This record comes from a study of T cells in narcolepsy. The study, taken as a whole, reports: Blood of same and different patients, but not healthy controls, reportedly held recurring autoreactive clonotypes. Autoreactive HCRT-specific and TRIB2-specific clonotypes were marked in same-patient CSF-versus-blood CD4+ comparisons.

Sequencing was performed with immunoSEQ multiplex PCR; in TCRdb, only in-frame clones are kept and a portion is missing. Of 3,000 or so clones in the sample, about 62% are singletons; the top ten hold 55% to 65%. The CDR3 has 15 residues. Trimming shortened V by 1 base and J by 6 bases, and 12 bases separated the two germline ends. Germline lookup yields CDR1 SGHVS and CDR2 FQNEAQ. Sequenced sample: CD45RA- memory CD8+ T cells from PBMCs. The rearrangement links TRBV7-8 to TRBJ1-4; tentatively, D is TRBD1 (5 bases). This receptor was taken from a human donor with narcolepsy. The CDR3 DNA reads as TGTGCCAGCAGCTTAGTCTCGGGGGGGGATGAAAAACTGTTTTTT. It encodes CASSLVSGGDEKLFF.